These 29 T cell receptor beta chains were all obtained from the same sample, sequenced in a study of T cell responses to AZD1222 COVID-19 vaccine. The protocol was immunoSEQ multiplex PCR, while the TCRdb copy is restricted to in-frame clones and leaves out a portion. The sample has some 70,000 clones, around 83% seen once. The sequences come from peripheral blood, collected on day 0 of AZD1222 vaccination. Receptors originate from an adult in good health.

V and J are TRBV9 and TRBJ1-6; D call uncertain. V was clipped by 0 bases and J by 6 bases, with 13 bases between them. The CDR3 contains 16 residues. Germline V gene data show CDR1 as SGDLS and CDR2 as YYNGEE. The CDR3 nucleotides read TGTGCCAGCAGCGTAGACGGACCAGCAGGTAATTCACCCCTCCACTTT. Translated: CASSVDGPAGNSPLHF. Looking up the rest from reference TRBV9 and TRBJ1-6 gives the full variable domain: DSGVTQTPKHLITATGQRVTLRCSPRSGDLSVYWYQQSLDQGLQFLIQYYNGEERAKGNILERFSAQQFPDLHSELNLSSLELGDSALYFCASSVDGPAGNSPLHFGNGTRLTVT.

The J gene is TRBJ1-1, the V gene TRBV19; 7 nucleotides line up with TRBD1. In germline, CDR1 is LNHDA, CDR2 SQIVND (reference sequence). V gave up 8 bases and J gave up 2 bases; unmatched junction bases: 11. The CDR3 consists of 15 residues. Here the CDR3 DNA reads TGTGCCAGTTACGACCCAGGGGGGGTAAACACTGAAGCTTTCTTT. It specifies CASYDPGGVNTEAFF.

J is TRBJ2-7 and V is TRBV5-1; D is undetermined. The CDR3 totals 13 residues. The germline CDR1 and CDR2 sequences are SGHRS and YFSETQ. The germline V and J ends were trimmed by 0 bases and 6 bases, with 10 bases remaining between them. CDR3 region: CASSLGLTGEQYF. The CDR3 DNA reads TGCGCCAGCAGCTTGGGGCTGACGGGCGAGCAGTACTTC.

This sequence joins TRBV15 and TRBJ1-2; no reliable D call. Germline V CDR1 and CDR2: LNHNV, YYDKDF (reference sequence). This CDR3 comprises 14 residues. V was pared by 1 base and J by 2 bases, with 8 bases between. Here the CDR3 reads CATSRGDRNYGYTF. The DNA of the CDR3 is TGTGCCACCAGCAGAGGAGATCGGAACTATGGCTACACCTTC.

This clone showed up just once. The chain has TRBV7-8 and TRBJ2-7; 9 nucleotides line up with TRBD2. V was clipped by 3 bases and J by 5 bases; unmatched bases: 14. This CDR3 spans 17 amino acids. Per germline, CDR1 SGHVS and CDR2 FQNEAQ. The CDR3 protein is CASSLGSWVAGVNEQYF. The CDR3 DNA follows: TGTGCCAGCAGCTTGGGGTCGTGGGTAGCGGGGGTTAACGAGCAGTACTTC.

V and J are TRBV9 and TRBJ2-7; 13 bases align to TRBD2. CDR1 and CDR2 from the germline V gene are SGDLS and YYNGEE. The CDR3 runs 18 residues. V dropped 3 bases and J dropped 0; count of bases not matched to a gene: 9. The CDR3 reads CASSAGLAGAVSSYEQYF. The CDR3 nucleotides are TGTGCCAGCAGCGCCGGACTAGCGGGGGCCGTAAGCTCCTACGAGCAGTACTTC.

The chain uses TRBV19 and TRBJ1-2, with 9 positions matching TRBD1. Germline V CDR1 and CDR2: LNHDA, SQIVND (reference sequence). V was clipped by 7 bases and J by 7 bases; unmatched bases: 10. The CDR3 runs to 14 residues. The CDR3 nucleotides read TGTGCCAGTACGGGACAGGGACTTCATCGTGGCTACACCTTC. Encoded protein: CASTGQGLHRGYTF. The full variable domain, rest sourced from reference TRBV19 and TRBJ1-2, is DGGITQSPKYLFRKEGQNVTLSCEQNLNHDAMYWYRQDPGQGLRLIYYSQIVNDFQKGDIAEGYSVSREKKESFPLTVTSAQKNPTAFYLCASTGQGLHRGYTFGSGTRLTVV.

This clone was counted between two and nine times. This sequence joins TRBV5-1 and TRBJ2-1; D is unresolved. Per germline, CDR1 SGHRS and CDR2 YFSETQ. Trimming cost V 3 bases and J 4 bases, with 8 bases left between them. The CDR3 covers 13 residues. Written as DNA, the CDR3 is TGCGCCAGCAGCTCCTTAAGGTACAATGAGCAGTTCTTC. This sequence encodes CASSSLRYNEQFF.

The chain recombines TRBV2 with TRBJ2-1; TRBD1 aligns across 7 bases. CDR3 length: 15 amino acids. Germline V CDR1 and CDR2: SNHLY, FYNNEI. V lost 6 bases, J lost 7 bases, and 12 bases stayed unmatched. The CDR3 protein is CASRPGQMSTNEQFF. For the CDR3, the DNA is TGTGCCAGCAGACCGGGACAGATGAGCACTAATGAGCAGTTCTTC.

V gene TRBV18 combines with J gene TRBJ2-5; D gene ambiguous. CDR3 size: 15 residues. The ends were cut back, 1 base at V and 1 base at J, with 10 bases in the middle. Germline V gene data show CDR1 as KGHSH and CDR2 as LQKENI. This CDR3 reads CASSPRGGSQETQYF. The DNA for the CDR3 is TGTGCCAGCTCACCACGTGGCGGATCCCAAGAGACCCAGTACTTC.

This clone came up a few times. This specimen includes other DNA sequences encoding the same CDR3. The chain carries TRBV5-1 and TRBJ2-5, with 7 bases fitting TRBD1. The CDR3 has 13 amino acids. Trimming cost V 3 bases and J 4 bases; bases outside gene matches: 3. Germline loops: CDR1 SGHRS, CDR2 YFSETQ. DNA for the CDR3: TGCGCCAGCAGCTCCGGACAGGTAGAGACCCAGTACTTC. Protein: CASSSGQVETQYF.

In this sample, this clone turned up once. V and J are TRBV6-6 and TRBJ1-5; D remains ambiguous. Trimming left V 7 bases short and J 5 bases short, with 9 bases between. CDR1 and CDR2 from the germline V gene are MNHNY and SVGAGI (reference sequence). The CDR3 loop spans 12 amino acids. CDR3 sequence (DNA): TGTGCCAGCACTTTCACTGATCAGCCCCAGCATTTT. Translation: CASTFTDQPQHF.

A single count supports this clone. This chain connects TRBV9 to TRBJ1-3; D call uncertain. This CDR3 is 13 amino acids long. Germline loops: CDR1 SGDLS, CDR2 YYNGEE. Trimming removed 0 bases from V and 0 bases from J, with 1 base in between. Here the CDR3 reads CASSVDSGNTIYF. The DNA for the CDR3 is TGTGCCAGCAGCGTAGACTCTGGAAACACCATATATTTT.

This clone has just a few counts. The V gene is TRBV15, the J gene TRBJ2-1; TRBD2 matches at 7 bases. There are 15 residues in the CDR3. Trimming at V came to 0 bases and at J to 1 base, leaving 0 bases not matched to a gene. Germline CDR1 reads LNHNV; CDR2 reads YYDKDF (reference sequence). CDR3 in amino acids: CATSRERGSYNEQFF. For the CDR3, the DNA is TGTGCCACCAGCAGAGAGCGGGGGTCCTACAATGAGCAGTTCTTC.

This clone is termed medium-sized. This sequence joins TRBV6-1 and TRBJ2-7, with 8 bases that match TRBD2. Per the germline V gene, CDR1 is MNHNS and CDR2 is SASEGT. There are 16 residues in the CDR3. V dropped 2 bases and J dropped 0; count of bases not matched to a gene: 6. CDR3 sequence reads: CASSESTGTSSYEQYF. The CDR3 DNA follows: TGTGCCAGCAGTGAAAGTACCGGGACTAGCTCCTACGAGCAGTACTTC.

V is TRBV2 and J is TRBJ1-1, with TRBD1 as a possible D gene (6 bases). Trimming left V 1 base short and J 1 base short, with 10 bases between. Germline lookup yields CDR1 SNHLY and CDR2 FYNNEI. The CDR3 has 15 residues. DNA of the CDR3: TGTGCCAGCAGTGAAGGGGCGACAGGGAACACTGAAGCTTTCTTT. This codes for CASSEGATGNTEAFF.

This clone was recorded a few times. CDR3 nucleotide sequence: TGCAGCGTTGAATTCACAGGGTATGGCTACACCTTC. Its protein is CSVEFTGYGYTF. The genes are TRBV29-1 and TRBJ1-2, with D maybe TRBD1 (6 bases). V dropped 2 bases and J dropped 5 bases, with 9 bases sitting between them. CDR3 size: 12 residues. CDR1 and CDR2 (germline): SQVTM, ANQGSEA. The complete variable domain, with remaining parts taken from reference TRBV29-1 and TRBJ1-2, reads SAVISQKPSRDICQRGTSLTIQCQVDSQVTMMFWYRQQPGQSLTLIATANQGSEATYESGFVIDKFPISRPNLTFSTLTVSNMSPEDSSIYLCSVEFTGYGYTFGSGTRLTVV.

CDR3 in DNA: TGTGCCAGCAGGGTCGGCAGCATTAGCAATCAGCCCCAGCATTTT. This translates into CASRVGSISNQPQHF. The chain employs TRBV2 and TRBJ1-5; D gene unclear. The CDR3 contains 15 residues. The V and J ends lost 6 bases and 0 bases respectively, with 12 bases between them. Looked up from germline, CDR1 is SNHLY and CDR2 is FYNNEI.

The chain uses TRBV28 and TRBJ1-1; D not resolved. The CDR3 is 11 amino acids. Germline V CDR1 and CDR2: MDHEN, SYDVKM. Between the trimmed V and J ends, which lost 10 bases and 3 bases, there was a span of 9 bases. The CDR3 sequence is CATYTYTEAFF. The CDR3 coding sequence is TGTGCCACTTATACATACACTGAAGCTTTCTTT.

The CDR3 is CASSMAGNNQPQHF. For the CDR3, the DNA is TGTGCCAGTAGTATGGCGGGGAACAATCAGCCCCAGCATTTT. The chain links TRBV19 to TRBJ1-5; D call uncertain. In germline, CDR1 is LNHDA, CDR2 SQIVND (reference sequence). CDR3 length equals 14 residues. Between the trimmed V and J ends, which lost 3 bases and 3 bases, there was a span of 9 bases.

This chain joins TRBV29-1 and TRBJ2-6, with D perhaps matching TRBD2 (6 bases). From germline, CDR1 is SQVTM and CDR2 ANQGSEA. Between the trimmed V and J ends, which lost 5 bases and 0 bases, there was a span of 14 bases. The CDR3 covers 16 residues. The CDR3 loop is CSVTDMGLSGANVLTF. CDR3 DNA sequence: TGCAGCGTTACCGACATGGGACTCTCTGGGGCCAACGTCCTGACTTTC.

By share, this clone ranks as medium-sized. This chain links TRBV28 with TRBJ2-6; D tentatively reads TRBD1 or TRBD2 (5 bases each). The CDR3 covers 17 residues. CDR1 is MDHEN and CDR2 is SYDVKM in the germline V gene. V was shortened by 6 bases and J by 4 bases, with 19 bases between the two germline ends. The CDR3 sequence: CASSSKGLRAGANVLTF. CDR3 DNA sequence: TGTGCCAGCAGCAGCAAGGGGTTGAGGGCGGGGGCCAACGTCCTGACTTTC. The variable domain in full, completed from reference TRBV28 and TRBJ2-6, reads DVKVTQSSRYLVKRTGEKVFLECVQDMDHENMFWYRQDPGLGLRLIYFSYDVKMKEKGDIPEGYSVSREKKERFSLILESASTNQTSMYLCASSSKGLRAGANVLTFGAGSRLTVL.

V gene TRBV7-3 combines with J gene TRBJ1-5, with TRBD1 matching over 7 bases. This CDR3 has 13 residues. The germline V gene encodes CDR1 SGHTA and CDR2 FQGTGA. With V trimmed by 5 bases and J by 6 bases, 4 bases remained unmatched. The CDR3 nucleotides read TGTGCCAGCAGCCAATACAGGGGTCAGCCCCAGCATTTT. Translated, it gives CASSQYRGQPQHF. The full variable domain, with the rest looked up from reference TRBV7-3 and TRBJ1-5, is GAGVSQTPSNKVTEKGKYVELRCDPISGHTALYWYRQSLGQGPEFLIYFQGTGAADDSGLPNDRFFAVRPEGSVSTLKIQRTERGDSAVYLCASSQYRGQPQHFGDGTRLSIL.

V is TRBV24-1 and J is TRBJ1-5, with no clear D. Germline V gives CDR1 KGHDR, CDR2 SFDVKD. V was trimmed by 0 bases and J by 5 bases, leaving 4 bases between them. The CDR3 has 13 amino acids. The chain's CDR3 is CATSDLGDQPQHF. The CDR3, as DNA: TGTGCCACCAGTGATTTGGGGGATCAGCCCCAGCATTTT.

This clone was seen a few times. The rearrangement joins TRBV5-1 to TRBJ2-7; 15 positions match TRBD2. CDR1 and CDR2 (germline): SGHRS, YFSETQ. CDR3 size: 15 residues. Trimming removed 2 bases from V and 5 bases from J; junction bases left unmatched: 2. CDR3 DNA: TGCGCCAGCAGCTTAGGGACTAGCGGGGGGAACGAGCAGTACTTC. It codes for CASSLGTSGGNEQYF.

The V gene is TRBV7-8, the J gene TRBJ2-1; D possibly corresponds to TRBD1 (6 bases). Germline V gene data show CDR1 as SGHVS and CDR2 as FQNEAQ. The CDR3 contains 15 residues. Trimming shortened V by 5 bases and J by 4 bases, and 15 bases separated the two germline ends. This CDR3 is CASSPYQGFYNEQFF. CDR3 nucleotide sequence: TGTGCCAGCAGCCCTTACCAGGGGTTTTACAATGAGCAGTTCTTC.

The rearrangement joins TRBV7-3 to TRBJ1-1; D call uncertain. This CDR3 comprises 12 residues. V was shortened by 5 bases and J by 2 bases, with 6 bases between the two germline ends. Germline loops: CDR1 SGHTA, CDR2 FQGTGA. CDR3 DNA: TGTGCCAGCAGCCCACCCAACACTGAAGCTTTCTTT. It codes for CASSPPNTEAFF.

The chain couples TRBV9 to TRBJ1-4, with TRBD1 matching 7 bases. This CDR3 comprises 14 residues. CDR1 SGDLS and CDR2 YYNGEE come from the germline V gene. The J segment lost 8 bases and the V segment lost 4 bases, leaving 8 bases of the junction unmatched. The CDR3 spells CASSPTGRGEKLFF. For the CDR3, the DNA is TGTGCCAGCAGCCCGACAGGGAGGGGAGAAAAACTGTTTTTT.

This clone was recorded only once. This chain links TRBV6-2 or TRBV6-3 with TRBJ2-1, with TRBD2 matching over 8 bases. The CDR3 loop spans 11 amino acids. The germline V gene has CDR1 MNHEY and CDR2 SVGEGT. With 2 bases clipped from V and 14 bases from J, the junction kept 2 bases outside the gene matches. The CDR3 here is CASSYAGGEFF. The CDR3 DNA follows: TGTGCCAGCAGTTACGCGGGGGGCGAGTTCTTC.